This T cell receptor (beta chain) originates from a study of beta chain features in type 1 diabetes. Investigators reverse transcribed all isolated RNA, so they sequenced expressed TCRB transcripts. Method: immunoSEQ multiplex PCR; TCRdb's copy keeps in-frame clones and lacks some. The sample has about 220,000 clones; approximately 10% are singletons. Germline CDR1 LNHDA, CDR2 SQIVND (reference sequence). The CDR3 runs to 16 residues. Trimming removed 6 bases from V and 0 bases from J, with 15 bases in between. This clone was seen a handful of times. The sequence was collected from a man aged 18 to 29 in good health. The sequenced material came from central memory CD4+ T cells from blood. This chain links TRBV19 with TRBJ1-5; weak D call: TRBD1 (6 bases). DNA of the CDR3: TGTGCCAGTAGACGGGGGCAGCACGATAGCAATCAGCCCCAGCATTTT. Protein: CASRRGQHDSNQPQHF.